The 16 T cell receptor beta chains reported below all come from one sample, sequenced in a study of cytomegalovirus exposure and HLA in healthy donors (dated by TCRdb to 2015 to 2018). The library was built by means of the immunoSEQ multiplex PCR assay. The multiplex PCR relied on a mix of 60 forward primers for TCR Vbeta segments and 13 reverse primers for TCR Jbeta segments. Held by TCRdb, this immuneACCESS table contains in-frame sequences only and omits some clones. Under half of the omission traces to an unresolved V gene where checked; the cause of the rest is unknown. The sample includes about 160,000 clones, with roughly 80% observed a single time. The ten most abundant clones make up roughly 7.7% of the sample. Sequenced input: PBMCs. These receptors all come from a woman aged 25 to 39 in good health and CMV-seropositive.

CDR3 nucleotide sequence: TGTGCCAGCACACGGACTAGCGGCAACAATGAGCAGTTCTTC. Protein product: CASTRTSGNNEQFF. This rearrangement joins TRBV6-1 to TRBJ2-1; 10 bases are a match to TRBD2. The J segment lost 5 bases and the V segment lost 7 bases, leaving 5 bases of the junction unmatched. CDR1 and CDR2 from the germline V gene are MNHNS and SASEGT. The CDR3 has 14 residues.

The CDR3 loop reads CASSESGASQPQHF. As DNA, the CDR3 is TGCGCCAGCAGTGAATCAGGGGCAAGTCAGCCCCAGCATTTT. V usage is TRBV10-2 and J usage is TRBJ1-5, with D maybe TRBD1 (6 bases). CDR1 and CDR2 from the germline V gene are WSHSY and SAAADI. The CDR3 length is 14 residues. Trimming took off 3 bases at V and 6 bases at J, with 12 bases between the two ends.

V and J are TRBV7-2 and TRBJ2-2, with D perhaps TRBD1 (7 bases). Germline V gene sequence: CDR1 SGHTA, CDR2 FQGNSA. There are 16 residues in the CDR3. V lost 3 bases to trimming and J lost 2 bases, with 13 bases between them. CDR3 nucleotides: TGTGCCAGCAGCTTGCAGGGGGGCACTAACACCGGGGAGCTGTTTTTT. Amino acid sequence: CASSLQGGTNTGELFF.

The chain has TRBV6-5 and TRBJ2-7; 8 nucleotides align to TRBD2. The CDR3 length is 14 residues. Germline V lookup: CDR1 MNHEY, CDR2 SVGAGI. Trimming at V came to 2 bases and at J to 6 bases, leaving 6 bases not matched to a gene. The CDR3 is CASSYLAGGTEQYF. The CDR3 nucleotides are TGTGCCAGCAGTTACCTTGCGGGGGGTACCGAGCAGTACTTC.

CDR3 protein: CASSSPQGQRQFF. CDR3 DNA sequence: TGTGCCAGCAGCTCGCCTCAGGGTCAACGGCAGTTCTTC. The chain carries TRBV7-9 and TRBJ2-1; weak D call: TRBD1 (5 bases). CDR1 is SEHNR, CDR2 FQNEAQ, per germline (reference sequence). The CDR3 consists of 13 residues. V lost 4 bases and J lost 12, with 16 bases in between.

CDR3 bases: TGTGCCAGCAGTATCAGAGGGGGTACAGATACGCAGTATTTT. Amino acids: CASSIRGGTDTQYF. V gene TRBV7-2 combines with J gene TRBJ2-3; D perhaps matches TRBD1 (6 bases). The ends were cut back, 6 bases at V and 3 bases at J, with 13 bases in the middle. The CDR3 runs 14 residues. The germline V gene encodes CDR1 SGHTA and CDR2 FQGNSA.

The chain uses TRBV7-2 and TRBJ2-6; D is undetermined. CDR1 and CDR2 from the germline V gene are SGHTA and FQGNSA. Trimming left V 5 bases short and J 2 bases short, with 7 bases between. The length of the CDR3 is 14 residues. CDR3 bases: TGTGCCAGCAGCCGTATCCCTGGGGCCAACGTCCTGACTTTC. Residues: CASSRIPGANVLTF.

The rearrangement links TRBV7-3 to TRBJ2-1; D is undetermined. The CDR3 sequence is 12 residues long. From germline, CDR1 is SGHTA and CDR2 FQGTGA. Trimming left V 6 bases short and J 6 bases short, with 9 bases between. This chain's CDR3 is CASSFNINEQFF. The DNA of the CDR3 is TGTGCCAGCAGTTTTAACATCAATGAGCAGTTCTTC. Full variable domain (remainder filled in from reference TRBV7-3 and TRBJ2-1): GAGVSQTPSNKVTEKGKYVELRCDPISGHTALYWYRQSLGQGPEFLIYFQGTGAADDSGLPNDRFFAVRPEGSVSTLKIQRTERGDSAVYLCASSFNINEQFFGPGTRLTVL.

In this sample, this clone turned up a few times. The rearrangement uses TRBV5-1 and TRBJ1-6; 10 bases line up with TRBD1. This CDR3 contains 16 residues. With V trimmed by 0 bases and J by 11 bases, 8 bases remained unmatched. Germline V gene sequence: CDR1 SGHRS, CDR2 YFSETQ. The CDR3 spells CASSLAGGDRGAPLHF. CDR3 DNA sequence: TGCGCCAGCAGCTTGGCCGGAGGGGACAGGGGAGCACCCCTCCACTTT.

The chain uses TRBV28 and TRBJ1-4; 9 nucleotides align to TRBD1. CDR3 length: 16 amino acids. V lost 5 bases, J lost 8 bases, and 12 bases stayed unmatched. Per the germline V gene, CDR1 is MDHEN and CDR2 is SYDVKM. CDR3 loop: CASSPPLGTGYEKLFF. The CDR3 DNA follows: TGTGCCAGCAGTCCCCCATTGGGGACAGGGTACGAAAAACTGTTTTTT.

J is TRBJ2-7 and V is TRBV18; 10 bases are a match to TRBD1. Germline V gene data show CDR1 as KGHSH and CDR2 as LQKENI. This CDR3 region has 14 residues. Losses at the gene ends were 4 bases for V and 4 bases for J; bases not matched to a gene: 4. The CDR3 sequence is CASSLGQGGYEQYF. For the CDR3, the DNA is TGTGCCAGCTCACTCGGACAGGGGGGGTACGAGCAGTACTTC. The full variable domain, in which reference TRBV18 and TRBJ2-7 provide the parts outside the CDR3, is NAGVMQNPRHLVRRRGQEARLRCSPMKGHSHVYWYRQLPEEGLKFMVYLQKENIIDESGMPKERFSAEFPKEGPSILRIQQVVRGDSAAYFCASSLGQGGYEQYFGPGTRLTVT.

This sequence joins TRBV2 and TRBJ1-2, with D perhaps TRBD1 (6 bases). The germline V and J ends were trimmed by 0 bases and 13 bases, with 12 bases remaining between them. CDR3 length equals 12 residues. The germline V gene has CDR1 SNHLY and CDR2 FYNNEI. CDR3 nucleotides: TGTGCCAGCAGTGAAGCCCACAGGGATAGCACCTTC. Translated: CASSEAHRDSTF. The whole variable domain, filled in from reference TRBV2 and TRBJ1-2, reads EPEVTQTPSHQVTQMGQEVILRCVPISNHLYFYWYRQILGQKVEFLVSFYNNEISEKSEIFDDQFSVERPDGSNFTLKIRSTKLEDSAMYFCASSEAHRDSTFGSGTRLTVV.

The rearrangement uses TRBV27 and TRBJ2-6; TRBD1 agrees at 8 bases. The germline V gene has CDR1 MNHEY and CDR2 SMNVEV (reference sequence). CDR3 size: 17 residues. After removal of 5 bases from V and 4 bases from J, the junction contained 10 bases not matched to a gene. The CDR3 nucleotides are TGTGCCAGCAGTCCTATGTGGACAGGGACGGGGGCCAACGTCCTGACTTTC. Its translation is CASSPMWTGTGANVLTF.

This rearrangement joins TRBV6-5 to TRBJ1-3, with D possibly matching TRBD1 (5 bases). This CDR3 spans 14 amino acids. The V gene's germline CDR1 is MNHEY and CDR2 SVGAGI. The V gene lost 2 bases and the J gene lost 1 base, with 6 bases spanning the gap. DNA of the CDR3: TGTGCCAGCAGTTACGGGGCTTCTGGAAACACCATATATTTT. Protein sequence: CASSYGASGNTIYF.

The gene calls are TRBV5-5 and TRBJ1-1, with TRBD1 identical over 8 bases. The trim removed 4 bases at V and 4 bases at J, leaving 6 bases unmatched. CDR3 length equals 14 residues. CDR1 is SGHKS and CDR2 is YYEKEE in the germline V gene (reference sequence). The CDR3 DNA is TGTGCCAGCAGCCAGACAGGGGTAGGCACTGAAGCTTTCTTT. It is translated as CASSQTGVGTEAFF.

The genes are TRBV6-6 and TRBJ2-7, with D tentatively TRBD2 (6 bases). V was pared by 3 bases and J by 0 bases, with 15 bases between. The germline CDR1 and CDR2 sequences are MNHNY and SVGAGI (reference sequence). CDR3 size: 16 residues. The CDR3 loop reads CASSYLIETSSYEQYF. The CDR3 DNA reads as TGTGCCAGCAGTTATCTGATCGAGACTAGCTCCTACGAGCAGTACTTC.